The 3 T cell receptor beta chains listed next were all sequenced from one sample in a study of cytomegalovirus exposure and HLA in healthy donors. Generated by immunoSEQ multiplex PCR, the TCRdb table keeps only in-frame clones and is missing some. The sample comprises 90,000 to 150,000 clones, 88% of which are singletons, and roughly 6.3% rests with the top ten. The sequenced sample consisted of PBMCs. The source is a woman younger than 30 in good health and CMV-seropositive.

There are a few counts of this clone. The chain recombines TRBV7-2 with TRBJ2-5; a possible D gene is TRBD2 (5 bases). The CDR3 has 15 residues. Trimming stripped 2 bases from V and 2 bases from J, with 12 bases between. CDR1 is SGHTA and CDR2 is FQGNSA in the germline V gene. In DNA, the CDR3 is TGTGCCAGCAGCTTATCGACTACCGTACAAGAGACCCAGTACTTC. It translates to CASSLSTTVQETQYF.

The chain has TRBV9 and TRBJ2-5, with 9 bases fitting TRBD1. Germline V CDR1 and CDR2: SGDLS, YYNGEE. CDR3 size: 13 residues. Trimming took 3 bases from V and 5 from J; bases not matched to a gene: 2. The CDR3 nucleotides are TGTGCCAGCAGCGCCGGACAGGGGGAGACCCAGTACTTC. Its translation is CASSAGQGETQYF.

The chain recombines TRBV5-4 with TRBJ2-1, with TRBD1 matching over 7 bases. Germline lookup yields CDR1 SGHNT and CDR2 YYREEE (reference sequence). This CDR3 has 15 amino acids. J lost 4 bases, V lost 5 bases, and 9 bases had no gene match. The CDR3 sequence: CASRTPGQTYNEQFF. CDR3 nucleotides: TGTGCCAGCAGGACACCGGGACAGACTTACAATGAGCAGTTCTTC.